The clone carrying this T cell receptor beta chain showed up many times. What it binds is unknown. This sample was included in a study of CD8 T cells in ankylosing spondylitis. Whole-study results and caveats: Several highly homologous variants made up a TCR beta motif that seemed to typify ankylosing spondylitis blood.

TCRdb reanalysed the 5' RACE reads using MiXCR and keeps one entry per CDR3 protein. The table has some 85,000 distinct CDR3 sequences, approximately 8.9% seen once; the top ten hold 25% to 35%. This TCR derives from a male donor with ankylosing spondylitis. The sample comprised blood, either unsorted or a sorted T cell fraction (not recorded which).

The CDR3 DNA follows: TGTGCCAGCGGGACCGTGACAGGAGTCTATGGCTACACCTTC. Translating gives CASGTVTGVYGYTF. The chain recombines TRBV7-9 with TRBJ1-2, with a tentative D call TRBD1 (6 bases). The CDR3 is 14 residues long. Germline CDR1 is SEHNR and CDR2 is FQNEAQ (reference sequence). Between the trimmed V and J ends, which lost 8 bases and 4 bases, there was a span of 17 bases. Complete variable domain (other parts from reference TRBV7-9 and TRBJ1-2): DTGVSQNPRHKITKRGQNVTFRCDPISEHNRLYWYRQTLGQGPEFLTYFQNEAQLEKSRLLSDRFSAERPKGSFSTLEIQRTEQGDSAMYLCASGTVTGVYGYTFGSGTRLTVV.